This TCR beta chain was observed in a study of shared clonotypes between healthy human individuals. Overall study: CD4 naive and memory got three plates each, CD8 naive two, CD8 memory one. The study's findings and limits: Memory subsets generally showed smaller estimated richness than naive subsets did.

The CDR3 spans 13 residues. With 0 bases removed from V and 5 bases from J, the gap between germline ends came to 5 bases. CDR1 WNHNN and CDR2 SYGVQD come from the germline V gene (reference sequence). With respect to this clone: The antigen is not known. This specimen includes other DNA sequences encoding the same CDR3.

This table comes from immunoSEQ multiplex PCR, and its TCRdb copy is limited to in-frame clones, with some not included. The sample holds around 2.1 million clones; approximately 95% are singletons and the top ten take around 0.13%. Only Caucasian adults living in Nashville, Tennessee made up the donor group. The sequenced material came from naive CD4+ T cells sorted from blood. Documented subset: CD45RA+ positively selected. The chain is built from TRBV10-1 and TRBJ2-1; no clear D. The receptor comes from a man between 18 and 35 years old in good health. This CDR3 reads CASSESVDNEQFF. CDR3 sequence (DNA): TGCGCCAGCAGTGAGTCCGTGGACAATGAGCAGTTCTTC.